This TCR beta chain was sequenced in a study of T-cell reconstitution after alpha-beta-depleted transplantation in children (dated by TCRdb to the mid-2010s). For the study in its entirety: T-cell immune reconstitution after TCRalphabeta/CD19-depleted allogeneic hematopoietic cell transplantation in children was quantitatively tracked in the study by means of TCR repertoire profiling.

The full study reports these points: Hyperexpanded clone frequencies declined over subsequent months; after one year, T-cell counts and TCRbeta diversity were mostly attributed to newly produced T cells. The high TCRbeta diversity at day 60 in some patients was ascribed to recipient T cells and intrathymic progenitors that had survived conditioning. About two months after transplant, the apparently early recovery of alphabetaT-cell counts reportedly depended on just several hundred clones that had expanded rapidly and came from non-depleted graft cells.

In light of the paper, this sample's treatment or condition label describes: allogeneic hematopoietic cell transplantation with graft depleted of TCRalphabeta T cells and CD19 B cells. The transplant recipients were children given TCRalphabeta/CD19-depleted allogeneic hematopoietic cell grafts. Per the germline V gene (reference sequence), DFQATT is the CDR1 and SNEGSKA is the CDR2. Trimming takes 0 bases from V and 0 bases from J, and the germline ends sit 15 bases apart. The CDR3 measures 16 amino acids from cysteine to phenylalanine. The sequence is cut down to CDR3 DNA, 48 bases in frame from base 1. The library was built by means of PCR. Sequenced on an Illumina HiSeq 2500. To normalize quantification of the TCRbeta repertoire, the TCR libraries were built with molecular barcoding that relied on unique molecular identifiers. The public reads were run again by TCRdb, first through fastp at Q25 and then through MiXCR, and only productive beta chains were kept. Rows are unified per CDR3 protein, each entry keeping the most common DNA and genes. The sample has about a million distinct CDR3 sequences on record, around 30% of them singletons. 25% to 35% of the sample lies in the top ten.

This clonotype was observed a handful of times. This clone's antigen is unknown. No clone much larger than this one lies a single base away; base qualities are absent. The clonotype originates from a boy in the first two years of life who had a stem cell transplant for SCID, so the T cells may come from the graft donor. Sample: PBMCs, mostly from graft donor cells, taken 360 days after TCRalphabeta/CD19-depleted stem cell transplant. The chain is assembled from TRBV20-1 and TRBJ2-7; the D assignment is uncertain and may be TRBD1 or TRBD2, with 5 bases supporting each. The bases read TGCAGTGCTAGAGATGGGACCGCCACCGTCTCCTACGAGCAGTACTTC. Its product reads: CSARDGTATVSYEQYF.